This TCR beta chain comes out of a study of blood T cell repertoires in COVID-19. Study-wide context: Sources were T cells, B-cell-depleted T cells, or PBMCs; the material itself was cDNA or gDNA.

The protocol was immunoSEQ multiplex PCR, while the TCRdb copy is restricted to in-frame clones and leaves out a portion. The sample has about 94,000 clones, around three quarters seen once. Germline CDR1 reads SGDLS; CDR2 reads YYNGEE. V dropped 0 bases and J dropped 7 bases, with 7 bases sitting between them. This CDR3 region has 13 residues. V and J are TRBV9 and TRBJ2-2; TRBD2 is a possible D gene (5 bases). The clonotype was recovered from a human donor in a cohort sampled during active COVID-19. The sequencing input was peripheral blood. Here the CDR3 DNA reads TGTGCCAGCAGCGTAGGACTATTCGGGGAGCTGTTTTTT. It codes for CASSVGLFGELFF.